A selection of T cell receptor beta chains follows, all from one sample in a study of beta chain features in type 1 diabetes. The method was immunoSEQ multiplex PCR; TCRdb's version includes in-frame clones alone and lacks a portion of them. The table lists under 400,000 clones, roughly a fifth of them singletons. The sequencing input was naive CD4+ T cells from blood. The receptors were gathered from a woman under 30 in good health. The CDR3 runs from the conserved cysteine through the conserved F or W. D genes are given only for firm matches. Clone size is not always given. Where it is, it says once, few, many or a class for expanded clones.

j_call: TRBJ1-1; d_call: -; clone_size: few; cdr3_length: 15; v_call: TRBV27; cdr3_aa: CASSLVSGRGTEAFF; cdr3_nt: TGTGCCAGCAGTCTAGTTTCAGGGAGGGGCACTGAAGCTTTCTTT
j_call: TRBJ2-7; d_call: TRBD1; clone_size: -; cdr3_length: 14; v_call: TRBV7-2; cdr3_aa: CASSFGQVPYEQYF; cdr3_nt: TGTGCCAGCAGTTTTGGACAGGTTCCCTACGAGCAGTACTTC
j_call: TRBJ2-2; d_call: -; clone_size: -; cdr3_length: 14; v_call: TRBV11-2; cdr3_aa: CASGRQEGTGELFF; cdr3_nt: TGTGCCAGCGGCCGACAGGAAGGGACCGGGGAGCTGTTTTTT
j_call: TRBJ2-5; d_call: -; clone_size: few; cdr3_length: 13; v_call: TRBV29-1; cdr3_aa: CSVDGFPGETQYF; cdr3_nt: TGCAGCGTTGATGGGTTTCCAGGAGAGACCCAGTACTTC
j_call: TRBJ2-7; d_call: TRBD2; clone_size: few; cdr3_length: 15; v_call: TRBV5-1; cdr3_aa: CASSLVAGAVYEQYF; cdr3_nt: TGCGCCAGCAGCTTGGTAGCGGGAGCCGTCTACGAGCAGTACTTC
j_call: TRBJ2-2; d_call: -; clone_size: few; cdr3_length: 14; v_call: TRBV28; cdr3_aa: CASSTDGTTGELFF; cdr3_nt: TGTGCCAGCAGCACCGATGGGACTACCGGGGAGCTGTTTTTT
j_call: TRBJ2-5; d_call: TRBD2; clone_size: -; cdr3_length: 13; v_call: TRBV18; cdr3_aa: CASSRGSKETQYF; cdr3_nt: TGTGCCAGCTCACGCGGGAGTAAGGAGACCCAGTACTTC
j_call: TRBJ2-2; d_call: TRBD1; clone_size: -; cdr3_length: 13; v_call: TRBV29-1; cdr3_aa: CSVGQGNTGELFF; cdr3_nt: TGCAGCGTCGGACAGGGGAACACCGGGGAGCTGTTTTTT
j_call: TRBJ2-3; d_call: TRBD2; clone_size: few; cdr3_length: 17; v_call: TRBV30; cdr3_aa: CAWGTSGRIRGTDTQYF; cdr3_nt: TGTGCCTGGGGGACTAGCGGGAGGATAAGAGGCACAGATACGCAGTATTTT
j_call: TRBJ2-7; d_call: -; clone_size: few; cdr3_length: 11; v_call: TRBV7-9; cdr3_aa: CASSNHYELYF; cdr3_nt: TGTGCCAGCAGCAACCACTACGAGCTGTACTTC
j_call: TRBJ1-1; d_call: -; clone_size: few; cdr3_length: 13; v_call: TRBV7-9; cdr3_aa: CASIPTRNTEAFF; cdr3_nt: TGTGCCAGCATCCCTACGAGGAACACTGAAGCTTTCTTT
j_call: TRBJ2-3; d_call: -; clone_size: few; cdr3_length: 15; v_call: TRBV6-6; cdr3_aa: CASRRYRVSTDTQYF; cdr3_nt: TGTGCCAGCAGGAGATACAGGGTTAGCACAGATACGCAGTATTTT
j_call: TRBJ1-2; d_call: -; clone_size: -; cdr3_length: 13; v_call: TRBV25-1; cdr3_aa: CASKGAQNYGYTF; cdr3_nt: TGTGCCAGCAAGGGAGCCCAAAACTATGGCTACACCTTC
j_call: TRBJ2-1; d_call: TRBD2; clone_size: few; cdr3_length: 16; v_call: TRBV7-9; cdr3_aa: CASSLPGLAGGNEQFF; cdr3_nt: TGTGCCAGCAGCCTACCGGGACTAGCGGGAGGTAATGAGCAGTTCTTC
j_call: TRBJ1-5; d_call: -; clone_size: -; cdr3_length: 15; v_call: TRBV6-1; cdr3_aa: CASSDRGRGNQPQHF; cdr3_nt: TGTGCCAGCAGTGACCGAGGCCGAGGGAATCAGCCCCAGCATTTT
j_call: TRBJ2-3; d_call: -; clone_size: few; cdr3_length: 14; v_call: TRBV29-1; cdr3_aa: CSVELQQLTDTQYF; cdr3_nt: TGCAGCGTTGAGTTACAGCAACTCACAGATACGCAGTATTTT
j_call: TRBJ2-7; d_call: TRBD1; clone_size: few; cdr3_length: 13; v_call: TRBV2; cdr3_aa: CASSTGASYEQYF; cdr3_nt: TGTGCCAGCAGTACAGGGGCCTCCTACGAGCAGTACTTC
j_call: TRBJ1-2; d_call: -; clone_size: -; cdr3_length: 11; v_call: TRBV10-3; cdr3_aa: CAISVPGRHTF; cdr3_nt: TGTGCCATCAGTGTTCCAGGGAGGCACACCTTC
j_call: TRBJ1-1; d_call: TRBD1; clone_size: -; cdr3_length: 15; v_call: TRBV28; cdr3_aa: CASTLGTALNTEAFF; cdr3_nt: TGTGCCAGCACCTTGGGGACAGCACTAAACACTGAAGCTTTCTTT
j_call: TRBJ1-5; d_call: -; clone_size: -; cdr3_length: 13; v_call: TRBV7-2; cdr3_aa: CASSLAEGQPQHF; cdr3_nt: TGTGCCAGCAGCTTAGCGGAGGGGCAGCCCCAGCATTTT
j_call: TRBJ1-3; d_call: -; clone_size: -; cdr3_length: 16; v_call: TRBV11-2; cdr3_aa: CASSLDWASSGNTIYF; cdr3_nt: TGTGCCAGCAGCTTAGATTGGGCAAGCTCTGGAAACACCATATATTTT
j_call: TRBJ2-5; d_call: TRBD2; clone_size: -; cdr3_length: 14; v_call: TRBV19; cdr3_aa: CARNSGTTKETQYF; cdr3_nt: TGTGCCAGGAATTCCGGGACTACGAAAGAGACCCAGTACTTC
j_call: TRBJ2-7; d_call: TRBD2; clone_size: few; cdr3_length: 14; v_call: TRBV6-6; cdr3_aa: CASTRAGERYEQYF; cdr3_nt: TGTGCCAGCACCAGAGCGGGAGAAAGGTACGAGCAGTACTTC
j_call: TRBJ2-7; d_call: TRBD1; clone_size: -; cdr3_length: 15; v_call: TRBV6-1; cdr3_aa: CASSDLTGGNYEQYF; cdr3_nt: TGTGCCAGCAGTGACCTGACAGGGGGCAACTACGAGCAGTACTTC
j_call: TRBJ2-3; d_call: -; clone_size: few; cdr3_length: 12; v_call: TRBV30; cdr3_aa: CALSPPGDTQYF; cdr3_nt: TGTGCCTTGTCACCACCCGGGGATACGCAGTATTTT
j_call: TRBJ1-3; d_call: -; clone_size: few; cdr3_length: 15; v_call: TRBV14; cdr3_aa: CASSQGTAYGNTIYF; cdr3_nt: TGTGCCAGCAGCCAAGGGACAGCTTACGGAAACACCATATATTTT
j_call: TRBJ2-2; d_call: -; clone_size: few; cdr3_length: 15; v_call: TRBV7-9; cdr3_aa: CASSWGPRNTGELFF; cdr3_nt: TGTGCCAGCAGCTGGGGCCCCAGGAACACCGGGGAGCTGTTTTTT
j_call: TRBJ2-7; d_call: TRBD2; clone_size: -; cdr3_length: 16; v_call: TRBV6-1; cdr3_aa: CASSQGLSGNSYEQYF; cdr3_nt: TGTGCCAGCAGTCAAGGCCTAAGCGGGAACTCCTACGAGCAGTACTTC
j_call: TRBJ2-6; d_call: -; clone_size: -; cdr3_length: 16; v_call: TRBV19; cdr3_aa: CASSIDPGLGANVLTF; cdr3_nt: TGTGCCAGTAGTATAGATCCAGGGTTGGGGGCCAACGTCCTGACTTTC
j_call: TRBJ2-3; d_call: -; clone_size: few; cdr3_length: 14; v_call: TRBV9; cdr3_aa: CASSVGQGTDTQYF; cdr3_nt: TGTGCCAGCAGCGTAGGACAGGGCACAGATACGCAGTATTTT
j_call: TRBJ2-6; d_call: -; clone_size: -; cdr3_length: 15; v_call: TRBV6-1; cdr3_aa: CASSVKGAGANVLTF; cdr3_nt: TGTGCCAGCAGTGTGAAGGGGGCTGGGGCCAACGTCCTGACTTTC
j_call: TRBJ2-3; d_call: -; clone_size: -; cdr3_length: 16; v_call: TRBV7-6; cdr3_aa: CASSPGGGYRADTQYF; cdr3_nt: TGTGCCAGCAGCCCAGGTGGGGGGTATCGCGCAGATACGCAGTATTTT
j_call: TRBJ2-7; d_call: TRBD1; clone_size: -; cdr3_length: 16; v_call: TRBV5-6; cdr3_aa: CASSPPGQGTPYEQYF; cdr3_nt: TGTGCCAGCAGTCCTCCGGGACAGGGGACCCCCTACGAGCAGTACTTC
j_call: TRBJ2-5; d_call: -; clone_size: few; cdr3_length: 12; v_call: TRBV5-1; cdr3_aa: CASSSGGETQYF; cdr3_nt: TGCGCCAGCAGCTCAGGTGGCGAGACCCAGTACTTC
j_call: TRBJ1-5; d_call: TRBD1; clone_size: few; cdr3_length: 15; v_call: TRBV30; cdr3_aa: CAWSFRTGQNQPQHF; cdr3_nt: TGTGCCTGGAGTTTCCGGACAGGGCAAAATCAGCCCCAGCATTTT
j_call: TRBJ2-1; d_call: TRBD2; clone_size: -; cdr3_length: 15; v_call: TRBV5-1; cdr3_aa: CASSPDGGGAYEQFF; cdr3_nt: TGCGCCAGCAGCCCTGACGGCGGGGGGGCCTATGAGCAGTTCTTC
j_call: TRBJ2-1; d_call: TRBD1; clone_size: -; cdr3_length: 13; v_call: TRBV6-5; cdr3_aa: CASSRDSNYEQFF; cdr3_nt: TGTGCCAGCAGTCGGGACAGTAATTATGAGCAGTTCTTC
j_call: TRBJ2-3; d_call: -; clone_size: few; cdr3_length: 13; v_call: TRBV14; cdr3_aa: CASSRGVPDTQYF; cdr3_nt: TGTGCCAGCAGCCGGGGGGTGCCAGATACGCAGTATTTT
j_call: TRBJ2-7; d_call: -; clone_size: -; cdr3_length: 16; v_call: TRBV5-1; cdr3_aa: CASSRDSLINSYEQYF; cdr3_nt: TGCGCCAGCAGCCGAGACAGCTTAATCAACTCCTACGAGCAGTACTTC
j_call: TRBJ1-4; d_call: -; clone_size: -; cdr3_length: 13; v_call: TRBV18; cdr3_aa: CASSPAAREKLFF; cdr3_nt: TGTGCCAGCTCACCCGCTGCTCGGGAAAAACTGTTTTTT
j_call: TRBJ1-5; d_call: TRBD1; clone_size: few; cdr3_length: 14; v_call: TRBV2; cdr3_aa: CASSEGTGTQPQHF; cdr3_nt: TGTGCCAGCAGTGAGGGGACAGGGACCCAGCCCCAGCATTTT
j_call: TRBJ2-5; d_call: -; clone_size: -; cdr3_length: 14; v_call: TRBV30; cdr3_aa: CAWSARTVQETQYF; cdr3_nt: TGTGCCTGGAGTGCCCGGACTGTACAAGAGACCCAGTACTTC
j_call: TRBJ2-1; d_call: TRBD1; clone_size: few; cdr3_length: 15; v_call: TRBV11-2; cdr3_aa: CASSLGGTADNEQFF; cdr3_nt: TGTGCCAGCAGCTTAGGAGGGACAGCGGACAATGAGCAGTTCTTC
j_call: TRBJ2-7; d_call: TRBD2; clone_size: -; cdr3_length: 16; v_call: TRBV5-4; cdr3_aa: CASSGLRAGSSYEQYF; cdr3_nt: TGTGCCAGCAGCGGACTTCGAGCGGGGAGCTCCTACGAGCAGTACTTC
j_call: TRBJ2-5; d_call: -; clone_size: few; cdr3_length: 13; v_call: TRBV9; cdr3_aa: CASSVSGKETQYF; cdr3_nt: TGTGCCAGCAGCGTATCCGGGAAAGAGACCCAGTACTTC
j_call: TRBJ2-2; d_call: -; clone_size: -; cdr3_length: 16; v_call: TRBV30; cdr3_aa: CAWRRGQAPNTGELFF; cdr3_nt: TGTGCCTGGAGGAGAGGGCAGGCCCCGAACACCGGGGAGCTGTTTTTT
j_call: TRBJ2-2; d_call: -; clone_size: -; cdr3_length: 15; v_call: TRBV7-8; cdr3_aa: CASSLRRENTGELFF; cdr3_nt: TGTGCCAGCAGCTTACGCCGGGAGAACACCGGGGAGCTGTTTTTT
j_call: TRBJ2-1; d_call: TRBD2; clone_size: -; cdr3_length: 17; v_call: TRBV19; cdr3_aa: CASSPISGGAAYNEQFF; cdr3_nt: TGTGCCAGTAGTCCCATCAGCGGGGGGGCCGCTTACAATGAGCAGTTCTTC
j_call: TRBJ2-3; d_call: -; clone_size: -; cdr3_length: 11; v_call: TRBV6-5; cdr3_aa: CASTNTDTQYF; cdr3_nt: TGTGCCAGCACTAACACAGATACGCAGTATTTT
j_call: TRBJ2-2; d_call: TRBD1; clone_size: -; cdr3_length: 14; v_call: TRBV7-3; cdr3_aa: CASSSDRATGELFF; cdr3_nt: TGTGCCAGCAGCTCGGACAGGGCTACCGGGGAGCTGTTTTTT
j_call: TRBJ1-1; d_call: TRBD1; clone_size: few; cdr3_length: 14; v_call: TRBV5-1; cdr3_aa: CASSFRDRDTEAFF; cdr3_nt: TGCGCCAGCAGCTTCCGGGACAGGGATACTGAAGCTTTCTTT
j_call: TRBJ2-1; d_call: -; clone_size: -; cdr3_length: 13; v_call: TRBV9; cdr3_aa: CASRVTPGSEQFF; cdr3_nt: TGTGCCAGCAGGGTCACCCCGGGGAGTGAGCAGTTCTTC
j_call: TRBJ2-1; d_call: TRBD2; clone_size: few; cdr3_length: 17; v_call: TRBV15; cdr3_aa: CATSRDLSGSSYNEQFF; cdr3_nt: TGTGCCACCAGCAGAGATTTAAGCGGGAGCTCCTACAATGAGCAGTTCTTC
j_call: TRBJ2-7; d_call: -; clone_size: -; cdr3_length: 14; v_call: TRBV7-9; cdr3_aa: CASSLAQSRDEQYF; cdr3_nt: TGTGCCAGCAGCTTAGCGCAGTCGAGGGACGAGCAGTACTTC
j_call: TRBJ2-2; d_call: TRBD1; clone_size: -; cdr3_length: 16; v_call: TRBV19; cdr3_aa: CASSEPGQGYTGELFF; cdr3_nt: TGTGCCAGTAGTGAACCGGGACAGGGTTACACCGGGGAGCTGTTTTTT
j_call: TRBJ1-5; d_call: -; clone_size: few; cdr3_length: 13; v_call: TRBV4-3; cdr3_aa: CASSQGLREPQHF; cdr3_nt: TGCGCCAGCAGCCAAGGTCTCCGGGAGCCCCAGCATTTT
j_call: TRBJ2-1; d_call: TRBD1; clone_size: -; cdr3_length: 15; v_call: TRBV6-5; cdr3_aa: CASSYSGQGIYEQFF; cdr3_nt: TGTGCCAGCAGTTACTCGGGACAGGGGATCTATGAGCAGTTCTTC
j_call: TRBJ2-7; d_call: -; clone_size: -; cdr3_length: 15; v_call: TRBV4-3; cdr3_aa: CASSQPDRRSYEQYF; cdr3_nt: TGCGCCAGCAGCCAACCTGACAGGCGCTCCTACGAGCAGTACTTC